This T cell receptor (beta chain) was documented in a study of tumor-infiltrating lymphocytes in primary liver carcinoma. Across the whole study: Samples gave roughly 3.65 to 7.5 million productive TCRbeta reads, similar across tissue types.

Between about 17 and 34 mg of unsorted bulk tissue served as the source from which RNA and DNA were co-extracted. To note about this clonotype: Germline and junction disagree at one end, which may indicate a read error.

TCR beta cDNA was reverse-transcribed from about 500 ng of total RNA. The reaction used a constant-region primer and ProtoScript II reverse transcriptase. Libraries for TCR beta were built through three nested multiplex PCR rounds, which together made up a slightly modified ARM-PCR procedure. Both of the initial two PCR rounds ran for nine to ten cycles and employed TRBV1-TRBV30 forward primers alongside a C-beta reverse primer. From the multiplex PCR reads, TCRdb called clonotypes with MiXCR, one entry per CDR3 protein. The sample holds 150,000 to 200,000 distinct CDR3 sequences, just under 85% seen once. CDR1 and CDR2 (germline): MNHNS, SASEGT. CDR3 size: 15 residues.

Input material: tumor tissue from primary liver carcinoma. The TCR comes from a man in his forties with primary liver carcinoma and hepatitis B virus infection. The genes are TRBV6-1 and TRBJ1-5; 9 bases map to TRBD1. DNA for the CDR3: TGTGCCAGCAGTGTGGACAGGGGCTTGAATCAGCCCCATCATTTT. This gives the protein CASSVDRGLNQPHHF.